This TCR beta chain is from a study of blood T cell repertoires in COVID-19. About the study: COVID-19 samples, acute and convalescent, were from the United States, Italy and Spain. The cDNA or gDNA used as material had been derived from T cells, B-cell-depleted T cells, or PBMCs.

Per the authors' pipeline: Cell counts per sample came from amplifying reference gene primers. Sequencing used immunoSEQ multiplex PCR; TCRdb keeps in-frame clones, though not all of them. V, J and clone size are taken as reported in that table, and D and trimming were inferred from the DNA itself. Of some 14,000 clones detected, roughly four fifths appear once; the ten largest clones hold approximately 22%. Trimming took 7 bases from V and 8 from J; bases not matched to a gene: 6. This CDR3 region has 14 residues. Looked up from germline, CDR1 is LNHDA and CDR2 is SQIVND (reference sequence). The receptor comes from an elderly man with active or convalescent COVID-19. Sequenced sample: peripheral blood. V usage is TRBV19 and J usage is TRBJ1-4; TRBD1 aligns across 11 bases. The CDR3 sequence is CASKPGQGVEKLFF. Written as DNA, the CDR3 is TGTGCCAGTAAGCCGGGACAGGGGGTGGAAAAACTGTTTTTT. Using reference TRBV19 and TRBJ1-4 for the parts outside the CDR3, the full variable domain is DGGITQSPKYLFRKEGQNVTLSCEQNLNHDAMYWYRQDPGQGLRLIYYSQIVNDFQKGDIAEGYSVSREKKESFPLTVTSAQKNPTAFYLCASKPGQGVEKLFFGSGTQLSVL.